The clone carrying this TCR beta chain has more than one count but fewer than ten. Its antigen remains unknown. Germline assignment: CDR1 LNHDA and CDR2 SQIVND (reference sequence). This CDR3 comprises 14 residues. V was clipped by 6 bases and J by 4 bases, with 13 bases between them. Libraries for naive CD8 T cells, which were made from approximately 22,000 to 940,000 sorted cells, drew on 10%, 30% or 50% of the RNA. The data originate from a study of molecular identifiers for immune sequencing clone quantification. TCRdb itself ran the PCR reads through MiXCR, one entry per CDR3 protein. The table includes 8,500 to 11,000 distinct CDR3 sequences, around 20% detected once. Whole-study findings and limits: A shared barcode on identical TCR molecules could lead to underestimated sizes for highly expanded clones. The study reportedly detected spiked Jurkat TCR RNA from one cell among around 1 million naive cells. Clonotypes topping 20 RNA copies carried over 97% of effector molecules but under 1% of naive ones.

The rearrangement links TRBV19 to TRBJ2-1; a possible D gene is TRBD2 (5 bases). The sample consisted of naive CD8+ T cells from blood, with Jurkat cell RNA spiked in. Noted subset: FACS-sorted CD8+CD4-CCR7+CD45RA+ naive T cells. The TCR comes from a human donor in good health. Some libraries in this study had Jurkat cell RNA spiked in. The CDR3 sequence: CASRKGGGYNEQFF. The CDR3 bases are TGTGCCAGTAGAAAAGGAGGCGGATACAATGAGCAGTTCTTC.